These 16 T cell receptor beta chains were sequenced from one sample in a study of shared clonotypes between healthy human individuals. TCRdb keeps only in-frame clones here, not all; method: immunoSEQ multiplex PCR. Of roughly 2.2 million clones in the sample, 92% were seen once. Sample: naive CD4+ T cells from PBMCs. Subset noted: CD45RA+ positively selected. The receptors were gathered from a man aged 18-30 years in good health. Some clones in this sample may be carry-over from other donors' samples.

CDR3 in DNA: TGTGCCAGCAGACATAAACAGGACAGCCGAGAAAATACGCAGTATTTT. Encoded protein: CASRHKQDSRENTQYF. The J gene is TRBJ2-3, the V gene TRBV5-6, with a tentative D call TRBD1 (6 bases). V lost 5 bases and J 7 bases, leaving 23 bases between the germline ends. Germline CDR1 SGHDT, CDR2 YYEEEE. The CDR3 totals 16 residues. Filled out from reference TRBV5-6 and TRBJ2-3, the complete variable domain reads DAGVTQSPTHLIKTRGQQVTLRCSPKSGHDTVSWYQQALGQGPQFIFQYYEEEERQRGNFPDRFSGHQFPNYSSELNVNALLLGDSALYLCASRHKQDSRENTQYFGPGTRLTVL.

DNA for the CDR3: TGCAGCGTTGATGCAGGGGACCGCAATCAGCCCCAGCATTTT. It translates to CSVDAGDRNQPQHF. The rearrangement uses TRBV29-1 and TRBJ1-5; D possibly corresponds to TRBD1 (6 bases). Trimming took off 3 bases at V and 2 bases at J, with 11 bases between the two ends. CDR1 is SQVTM and CDR2 is ANQGSEA in the germline V gene. This CDR3 is 14 amino acids long.

CDR3 in amino acids: CASSQGPSAYNEQFF. CDR3 nucleotide sequence: TGCGCCAGCAGCCAAGGCCCTAGCGCCTACAATGAGCAGTTCTTC. The V gene is TRBV4-3, the J gene TRBJ2-1; the D gene is possibly TRBD2 (6 bases). Trimming took off 1 base at V and 2 bases at J, with 9 bases between the two ends. Germline-derived CDR1 and CDR2 are LGHNA and YSLEER. The CDR3 contains 15 residues.

V and J are TRBV28 and TRBJ1-1, with no clear D. CDR1 and CDR2 (germline): MDHEN, SYDVKM. V lost 6 bases to trimming and J lost 1 base, with 15 bases between them. The CDR3 extends over 15 amino acids. CDR3 coding DNA: TGTGCCAGCAGCCCGGGTTCTTTGGGGAACACTGAAGCTTTCTTT. It specifies CASSPGSLGNTEAFF.

This clone showed up just a few times. V usage is TRBV6-6 and J usage is TRBJ1-2; D unresolved. This CDR3 contains 12 residues. V was trimmed by 6 bases and J by 4 bases, leaving 9 bases between them. In germline, CDR1 is MNHNY, CDR2 SVGAGI (reference sequence). The CDR3 DNA sequence: TGTGCCAGCAGCCGGACGGTCTATGGCTACACCTTC. Translation: CASSRTVYGYTF.

The chain couples TRBV7-8 to TRBJ2-1; 7 bases fit TRBD1. This CDR3 spans 12 amino acids. In germline, CDR1 is SGHVS, CDR2 FQNEAQ. Unmatched junction bases numbered 3, after V lost 5 bases and J lost 8 bases. In nucleotides, the CDR3 is TGTGCCAGCAGCACACAGGGGTATGAGCAGTTCTTC. Protein product: CASSTQGYEQFF.

The chain joins TRBV6-6 to TRBJ2-5; D may be TRBD2 (5 bases). Between the trimmed V and J ends, which lost 6 bases and 8 bases, there was a span of 16 bases. The germline V gene encodes CDR1 MNHNY and CDR2 SVGAGI (reference sequence). CDR3 length equals 13 residues. In DNA form, the CDR3 reads TGTGCCAGCAGGAGGGAAGTCTCGGGAACCCAGTACTTC. It specifies CASRREVSGTQYF.

This chain connects TRBV5-1 to TRBJ2-5; 13 bases line up with TRBD2. CDR1 and CDR2 from the germline V gene are SGHRS and YFSETQ. J was trimmed by 4 bases and V by 0 bases; bases with no gene match: 6. This CDR3 has 17 amino acids. This CDR3 reads CASSLGLAGGVLETQYF. For the CDR3, the DNA is TGCGCCAGCAGCTTGGGACTAGCGGGAGGCGTACTAGAGACCCAGTACTTC.

This sequence joins TRBV29-1 and TRBJ2-1, with a tentative D call TRBD2 (6 bases). V was trimmed by 6 bases and J by 0 bases, leaving 18 bases between them. The CDR3 is made up of 16 amino acids. CDR1 and CDR2 (germline): SQVTM, ANQGSEA. The CDR3 coding sequence is TGCAGCGTCGAAATCGGGCGGGGCGGCTCCTACAATGAGCAGTTCTTC. Its protein is CSVEIGRGGSYNEQFF.

J is TRBJ1-4 and V is TRBV5-1; 10 bases fit TRBD1. The CDR3 sequence is 16 residues long. The germline V gene has CDR1 SGHRS and CDR2 YFSETQ. V lost 4 bases and J lost 0; bases outside the gene matches: 3. The CDR3 DNA reads as TGCGCCAGCAGCGCCGGACAGGGGGCAACTAATGAAAAACTGTTTTTT. The encoded protein is CASSAGQGATNEKLFF.

The chain carries TRBV5-3 and TRBJ1-5; D gene unclear. TRBV5-3 is recorded as an ORF, its role being uncertain. The CDR3 extends over 16 amino acids. Between the trimmed V and J ends, which lost 0 bases and 1 base, there was a span of 11 bases. CDR3 sequence reads: CARSLDSECSNQPQHF. In DNA form, the CDR3 reads TGTGCCAGAAGCTTGGACAGCGAATGCAGCAATCAGCCCCAGCATTTT.

CDR3 region: CASREAYNEQFF. The CDR3 DNA is TGTGCCAGCAGGGAAGCGTACAATGAGCAGTTCTTC. The chain uses TRBV6-5 and TRBJ2-1; no definite D call. The V end was cut by 6 bases, the J end by 4 bases, with 7 bases between. The germline V gene encodes CDR1 MNHEY and CDR2 SVGAGI. The CDR3 sequence is 12 residues long.

On this clone: The sample holds other DNA sequences that translate to the same CDR3. The CDR3 region has the DNA TGTGCCAGCAGCTTGGGGGGAACAAACACTGAAGCTTTCTTT. This codes for CASSLGGTNTEAFF. The chain recombines TRBV5-4 with TRBJ1-1; D gene unclear. Germline V CDR1 and CDR2: SGHNT, YYREEE (reference sequence). The CDR3 length is 14 residues. Trimming took 0 bases from V and 2 from J, leaving 8 bases between them.

The chain joins TRBV28 to TRBJ2-1, with 12 bases that match TRBD2. CDR1 is MDHEN and CDR2 is SYDVKM in the germline V gene. The CDR3 has 14 residues. With 6 bases clipped from V and 6 bases from J, the junction kept 3 bases outside the gene matches. The CDR3 region is CASSRTSGINEQFF. In nucleotides, the CDR3 is TGTGCCAGCAGCCGGACTAGCGGGATCAATGAGCAGTTCTTC.

In its sample, this clone was seen a few times. This CDR3 is also generated by other DNA sequences in the sample. This rearrangement joins TRBV11-3 to TRBJ2-2, with D uncertain. The CDR3 loop spans 12 amino acids. With 5 bases removed from V and 1 base from J, the gap between germline ends came to 2 bases. CDR1 is SGHNT and CDR2 is YENEEA in the germline V gene. CDR3 in DNA: TGTGCCAGCAGCCTGAACACCGGGGAGCTGTTTTTT. It codes for CASSLNTGELFF.

As for this clone: The identical CDR3 is also encoded by other nucleotide sequences in the sample. V is TRBV14 and J is TRBJ2-5; D gene unclear. The CDR3 is 11 residues long. Germline V lookup: CDR1 SGHDN, CDR2 FVKESK. The germline V and J ends were trimmed by 3 bases and 5 bases, with 4 bases remaining between them. For the CDR3, the DNA is TGTGCCAGCAGCCATGGGGAGACCCAGTACTTC. It is translated as CASSHGETQYF.